Detailed here is one TCR beta chain. The target antigen is unknown. This entry is derived from a study of shared clonotypes between healthy human individuals. Looking at the study overall: Each donor's CD8 memory used one plate, CD8 naive two, each CD4 subset three.

Naive CD8 isolation took CD45RO-negative cells positively selected for CCR7 and excluded terminally differentiated effector memory CD45RA+ cells. Caucasian adults living in Nashville, Tennessee, provided all samples. Here immunoSEQ multiplex PCR was the method, and the copy in TCRdb shows in-frame clones only, minus some. Of some 580,000 clones listed, 98% are singletons. Germline V gene lookup returns CDR1 SGHAT and CDR2 FQNNGV. This CDR3 is 17 amino acids long. The V end lost 1 base, the J end lost 7 bases, and 20 bases lay between the germline ends. Regarding the study as a whole: A small donor pool kept down the genetic and exposure-history diversity that was represented. Memory subsets generally showed lower estimated richness than naive subsets.

This clonotype originated in a man aged 30-40 years in good health. Material: naive CD8+ T cells sorted from blood. The rearrangement links TRBV11-2 to TRBJ1-5; D gene unclear. Written as DNA, the CDR3 is TGTGCCAGCAGCTTAGGGGGTCTTGGGAATGTGGGACAGCCCCAGCATTTT. This sequence encodes CASSLGGLGNVGQPQHF.